The next 32 T cell receptor beta chains were all read from a single sample in a study of identical twins' blood T cells. Via MiXCR, TCRdb re-called the 5' RACE reads, giving one row per CDR3 protein. The data contain a few hundred thousand distinct CDR3 sequences, more than 25% of them singletons. Sequences were obtained from PBMCs. The receptors were sampled from a woman aged 18 to 55 in good health.

This clonotype was counted a few times. The chain employs TRBV7-6 and TRBJ2-1, with D perhaps TRBD2 (5 bases). Trimming cost V 2 bases and J 7 bases, with 15 bases left between them. The germline V gene encodes CDR1 SGHVS and CDR2 FNYEAQ. This CDR3 is 15 amino acids long. CDR3 loop: CASSLRGRRGNEQFF. DNA for the CDR3: TGTGCCAGCAGCTTACGAGGAAGGAGAGGGAATGAGCAGTTCTTC.

The V gene is TRBV20-1, the J gene TRBJ1-1; D unclear. This CDR3 has 13 amino acids. Germline CDR1 and CDR2: DFQATT and SNEGSKA (reference sequence). V lost 3 bases to trimming and J lost 3 bases, with 11 bases between them. The CDR3 bases are TGCAGTGCTAGTACACAAACCTACACTGAAGCTTTCTTT. It translates to CSASTQTYTEAFF.

This chain connects TRBV2 to TRBJ2-3; either TRBD1 or TRBD2 may fit D (5 bases each). Germline CDR1 SNHLY, CDR2 FYNNEI. The V end was cut by 7 bases, the J end by 1 base, with 12 bases between. The CDR3 sequence is 14 residues long. The CDR3 region has the DNA TGTGCCAGCAATGGGGGAATGGGCACAGATACGCAGTATTTT. Residues: CASNGGMGTDTQYF.

This clonotype was observed a handful of times. The chain employs TRBV5-4 and TRBJ1-3; D gene uncertain. V lost 0 bases, J lost 6 bases, and 7 bases lay in between. The V gene's germline CDR1 is SGHNT and CDR2 YYREEE (reference sequence). CDR3 length equals 13 residues. The CDR3 region has the DNA TGTGCCAGCAGCTTGGAACCAGAAAACACCATATATTTT. Translating it yields CASSLEPENTIYF.

This clonotype was recorded a few times. The V call is TRBV28, the J call TRBJ2-2; TRBD2 aligns across 7 bases. This CDR3 is 21 amino acids long. The junction had 25 bases not matched to a gene; V was cut back by 6 bases and J by 3 bases. CDR1 and CDR2 (germline): MDHEN, SYDVKM. Here the CDR3 DNA reads TGTGCCAGCAGCCAAGTTACGGGGGGACCTTGGGGGAGGGCTTACACCGGGGAGCTGTTTTTT. It translates to CASSQVTGGPWGRAYTGELFF.

This chain joins TRBV5-1 and TRBJ1-2, with no clear D. Trimming stripped 7 bases from V and 4 bases from J, with 11 bases between. Germline V gene lookup returns CDR1 SGHRS and CDR2 YFSETQ. The CDR3 loop spans 12 amino acids. The CDR3 here is CASANSLYGYTF. The DNA of the CDR3 is TGCGCCAGCGCCAACAGCCTCTATGGCTACACCTTC.

This clonotype was found once. The chain couples TRBV9 to TRBJ2-3; a weak D match, TRBD2 (5 bases). The CDR3 extends over 17 amino acids. The V gene's germline CDR1 is SGDLS and CDR2 YYNGEE. Trimming cost V 5 bases and J 0 bases, with 19 bases left between them. CDR3 DNA: TGTGCCAGCAGTCACCCGACCGGACTGTCTAGCACAGATACGCAGTATTTT. Protein sequence: CASSHPTGLSSTDTQYF.

This clonotype occurred once. Written as DNA, the CDR3 is TGTGCCAGCTCACAACCGGTGGAATACAATGAGCAGTTCTTC. Its translation is CASSQPVEYNEQFF. The chain couples TRBV18 to TRBJ2-1; D gene uncertain. This CDR3 comprises 14 residues. Germline values: CDR1 KGHSH, CDR2 LQKENI. Trimming removed 4 bases at V and 4 bases at J, with 11 bases between.

This clonotype has more than one count but fewer than ten. This chain connects TRBV5-1 to TRBJ1-2, with D unclear. Trimming stripped 5 bases from V and 7 bases from J, with 18 bases between. Germline V gene data show CDR1 as SGHRS and CDR2 as YFSETQ. The CDR3 is 14 amino acids. The CDR3 DNA is TGCGCCAGCAGACAAACGGAGGTACTAGTTGGCTACACCTTC. This gives the protein CASRQTEVLVGYTF.

This clonotype was seen ten or more times. The rearrangement links TRBV5-6 to TRBJ2-2; a weak D match, TRBD1 (5 bases). CDR3 length: 13 amino acids. V lost 2 bases to trimming and J lost 6 bases, with 8 bases between them. Looked up from germline, CDR1 is SGHDT and CDR2 is YYEEEE. The CDR3 reads CASSLPGPGELFF. As DNA, the CDR3 is TGTGCCAGCAGCTTACCAGGGCCCGGGGAGCTGTTTTTT.

The chain employs TRBV3-1 and TRBJ2-1, with TRBD2 matching over 15 bases. The CDR3 length is 17 residues. V dropped 4 bases and J dropped 6; count of bases not matched to a gene: 7. Germline CDR1 and CDR2: LGHDT and YNNKEL (reference sequence). The CDR3: CASSPHPGLAGGNEQFF. The CDR3, as DNA: TGTGCCAGCAGCCCCCATCCGGGACTAGCGGGGGGCAATGAGCAGTTCTTC.

This chain uses TRBV20-1 with TRBJ1-5, with D possibly being TRBD1 (5 bases). V gave up 6 bases and J gave up 2 bases, with 17 bases separating them. The germline V gene encodes CDR1 DFQATT and CDR2 SNEGSKA (reference sequence). The CDR3 is made up of 15 amino acids. The CDR3 sequence: CSANRYGGGNQPQHF. The CDR3, as DNA: TGCAGTGCCAACCGTTATGGGGGTGGCAATCAGCCCCAGCATTTT.

V is TRBV5-1 and J is TRBJ2-2; 7 bases fit TRBD2. CDR1 is SGHRS, CDR2 YFSETQ, per germline. This CDR3 is built from 15 residues. The V and J ends lost 0 bases and 7 bases, in that order; junction bases with no gene match: 6. The CDR3 spells CASSLGLASDGELFF. CDR3 bases: TGCGCCAGCAGCTTGGGACTAGCTTCAGACGGGGAGCTGTTTTTT.

This clonotype was seen a handful of times. CDR3 in amino acids: CASSTGGYGYTF. Written as DNA, the CDR3 is TGTGCCAGCTCGACGGGAGGCTATGGCTACACCTTC. V gene TRBV19 combines with J gene TRBJ1-2; D is uncertain. The ends were cut back, 9 bases at V and 4 bases at J, with 12 bases in the middle. This CDR3 contains 12 residues. Germline V lookup: CDR1 LNHDA, CDR2 SQIVND (reference sequence).

A note on this clonotype: Lacking the conserved final phenylalanine or tryptophan, this CDR3 likely reflects a read error. This chain connects TRBV12-3 or TRBV12-4 to TRBJ1-2, with 9 bases identical to TRBD1. CDR3 length: 14 residues. J lost 8 bases, V lost 3 bases, and 7 bases had no gene match. Here the CDR3 DNA reads TGTGCCAGCAGTTTCGTTCGGACAGGGGACGGCTACACCATC. It is translated as CASSFVRTGDGYTI.

This clonotype was observed a handful of times. The chain joins TRBV5-1 to TRBJ1-2; D is ambiguous. The V gene's germline CDR1 is SGHRS and CDR2 YFSETQ. Trimming removed 4 bases at V and 7 bases at J, with 20 bases between. The length of the CDR3 is 15 residues. CDR3 DNA sequence: TGCGCCAGCAGCACCAACAGTCAAATAGGGATTGGCTACACCTTC. Its protein product is CASSTNSQIGIGYTF.

J is TRBJ1-2 and V is TRBV29-1, with D tentatively TRBD1 (5 bases). The CDR3 is 14 residues long. CDR1 and CDR2 (germline): SQVTM, ANQGSEA. V lost 2 bases and J lost 1, with 11 bases in between. In nucleotides, the CDR3 is TGCAGCGTTGAATCCGGGGCAGATAACTATGGCTACACCTTC. It is translated as CSVESGADNYGYTF.

The V gene is TRBV29-1, the J gene TRBJ1-2; 7 bases are a match to TRBD1. V shed 3 bases, J shed 7 bases, and the junction held 2 bases outside the gene matches. Germline CDR1 reads SQVTM; CDR2 reads ANQGSEA. The CDR3 has 11 residues. The CDR3 bases are TGCAGCGTTGACCCAGGGGGTGGCTACACCTTC. This codes for CSVDPGGGYTF.

This clonotype was seen many times. V usage is TRBV6-6 and J usage is TRBJ1-1; no reliable D call. Between the trimmed V and J ends, which lost 4 bases and 0 bases, there was a span of 9 bases. The CDR3 covers 14 residues. CDR1 is MNHNY, CDR2 SVGAGI, per germline (reference sequence). The CDR3 region has the DNA TGTGCCAGCAGTTTCGAGGGTTTGAACACTGAAGCTTTCTTT. Protein: CASSFEGLNTEAFF.

With regard to this clonotype: A much bigger clone sits one base away, suggesting this may be a read error. This chain uses TRBV29-1 with TRBJ2-7; D remains unclear. The V end was cut by 0 bases, the J end by 2 bases, with 14 bases between. Germline V gene sequence: CDR1 SQVTM, CDR2 ANQGSEA. This CDR3 is built from 15 residues. CDR3 sequence reads: CSVEDLQGSAYEQYV. In nucleotides, the CDR3 is TGCAGCGTTGAAGACCTCCAAGGCTCTGCCTACGAGCAGTACGTC.

The chain couples TRBV20-1 to TRBJ1-1; D may be TRBD1 (6 bases). Germline CDR1 DFQATT, CDR2 SNEGSKA (reference sequence). With 3 bases removed from V and 4 bases from J, the gap between germline ends came to 12 bases. This CDR3 is built from 13 residues. The CDR3 DNA reads TGCAGTGCTAGGTGGGGGCTTGGCACTGAAGCTTTCTTT. Translation: CSARWGLGTEAFF.

This clonotype was picked up a small number of times. V gene TRBV29-1 combines with J gene TRBJ1-2, with unresolved D. Germline V lookup: CDR1 SQVTM, CDR2 ANQGSEA. The V gene lost 4 bases and the J gene lost 8 bases, with 14 bases spanning the gap. This CDR3 has 12 amino acids. The CDR3 region has the DNA TGCAGCGTTGTTTCCTCCACCGGCGGCTACACCTTC. Its translation: CSVVSSTGGYTF.

In this sample, this clonotype turned up a few times. The chain employs TRBV5-1 and TRBJ2-3; D gene unclear. From germline, CDR1 is SGHRS and CDR2 YFSETQ. Trimming removed 6 bases from V and 2 bases from J, with 10 bases in between. The CDR3 has 13 amino acids. This chain's CDR3 is CASKIETTDTQYF. The CDR3 DNA is TGCGCCAGCAAAATCGAGACCACAGATACGCAGTATTTT.

This chain connects TRBV7-9 to TRBJ1-5; possible D gene TRBD1, 5 bases. Germline loops: CDR1 SEHNR, CDR2 FQNEAQ (reference sequence). Trimming pared 2 bases from V and 7 bases from J, leaving 12 bases between. The CDR3 is made up of 14 amino acids. DNA of the CDR3: TGTGCCAGCAGCTTACAGGGAAGAGGACAGCCCCAGCATTTT. The encoded protein is CASSLQGRGQPQHF.

V is TRBV29-1 and J is TRBJ2-1; perhaps D is TRBD1 or TRBD2 (5 bases each). The CDR3 spans 14 residues. V shed 5 bases and J shed 5 bases, with 16 bases lying between them. Germline assignment: CDR1 SQVTM and CDR2 ANQGSEA. In DNA, the CDR3 is TGCAGCGTTTATCGTCGAGGGGACCACAATGAGCAGTTCTTC. Its protein is CSVYRRGDHNEQFF.

This clonotype was observed a handful of times. The chain carries TRBV9 and TRBJ1-3; possible D gene TRBD1, 5 bases. The V and J ends lost 3 bases and 0 bases respectively, with 10 bases between them. The V gene's germline CDR1 is SGDLS and CDR2 YYNGEE. The CDR3 has 15 residues. Here the CDR3 reads CASSDWGASGNTIYF. The CDR3 region has the DNA TGTGCCAGCAGCGACTGGGGCGCCTCTGGAAACACCATATATTTT.

This rearrangement joins TRBV5-8 to TRBJ2-2, with 9 bases aligning to TRBD2. CDR3 size: 16 residues. V gave up 4 bases and J gave up 10 bases; unmatched junction bases: 14. The germline V gene encodes CDR1 SGHTS and CDR2 YDEGEE. CDR3 nucleotides: TGTGCCAGCAGCCGAAAAAGACTAGCGGAAATAGCGGAGCTGTTTTTT. Residues: CASSRKRLAEIAELFF.

The chain uses TRBV6-2 or TRBV6-3 and TRBJ1-4, with 7 positions matching TRBD1. The CDR3 is 16 amino acids. The V and J ends lost 4 bases and 5 bases, in that order; junction bases with no gene match: 10. Germline V gene sequence: CDR1 MNHEY, CDR2 SVGEGT. For the CDR3, the DNA is TGTGCCAGCAGTTCCAATTACGGGACAGCGAATGAAAAACTGTTTTTT. Translated, it gives CASSSNYGTANEKLFF.

This chain uses TRBV10-3 with TRBJ2-3; D is uncertain. CDR1 and CDR2 from the germline V gene are ENHRY and SYGVKD. This CDR3 is built from 16 residues. V was clipped by 5 bases and J by 2 bases, with 17 bases between them. This CDR3 is CAISLVKVGHTDTQYF. The CDR3, as DNA: TGTGCCATCAGTCTTGTAAAGGTTGGGCACACAGATACGCAGTATTTT.

The chain uses TRBV20-1 and TRBJ1-5; tentative D call: TRBD1 (5 bases). Trimming removed 3 bases at V and 0 bases at J, with 9 bases between. Germline values: CDR1 DFQATT, CDR2 SNEGSKA (reference sequence). The CDR3 covers 14 residues. DNA of the CDR3: TGCAGTGCTAGTTCGGGGGATAGCAATCAGCCCCAGCATTTT. Translation: CSASSGDSNQPQHF.

V gene TRBV6-5 combines with J gene TRBJ1-1, with a possible D match to TRBD1 (5 bases). This CDR3 contains 14 residues. The germline V gene has CDR1 MNHEY and CDR2 SVGAGI. Deletions cut 6 bases from V and 7 bases from J, with 18 bases between. The CDR3 DNA is TGTGCCAGCAGGCCTTTTTTTGGACAAGATGAAGCTTTCTTT. Translation gives CASRPFFGQDEAFF.

This clonotype was counted ten times or more. V is TRBV10-3 and J is TRBJ2-1; D gene uncertain. This CDR3 has 15 amino acids. Looked up from germline, CDR1 is ENHRY and CDR2 is SYGVKD. V was pared by 6 bases and J by 7 bases, with 19 bases between. The CDR3 DNA reads as TGTGCCATCAGCCTAGAACCCCGAGGTGAGAATGAGCAGTTCTTC. It translates to CAISLEPRGENEQFF.